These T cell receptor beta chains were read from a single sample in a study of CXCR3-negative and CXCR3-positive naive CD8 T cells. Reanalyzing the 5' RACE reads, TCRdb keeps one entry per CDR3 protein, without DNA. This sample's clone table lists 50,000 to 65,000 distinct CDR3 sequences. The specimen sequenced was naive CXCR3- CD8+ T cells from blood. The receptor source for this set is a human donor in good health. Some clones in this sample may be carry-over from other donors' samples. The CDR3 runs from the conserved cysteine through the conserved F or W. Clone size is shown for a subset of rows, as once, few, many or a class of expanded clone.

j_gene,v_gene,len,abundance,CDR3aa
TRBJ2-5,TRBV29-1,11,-,CSGEREETQYF
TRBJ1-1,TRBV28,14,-,CATTTGIGNTEAFF
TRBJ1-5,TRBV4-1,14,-,CASSQRGSDQPQHF
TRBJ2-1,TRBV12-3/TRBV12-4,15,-,CASSFGLVTYNEQFF
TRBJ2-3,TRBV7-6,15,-,CASSSDGPSTDTQYF
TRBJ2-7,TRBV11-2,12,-,CASSFEGWEQYF
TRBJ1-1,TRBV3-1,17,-,CASSQDGNRVEYTEAFF
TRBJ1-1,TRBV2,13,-,CASRVTSNTEAFF
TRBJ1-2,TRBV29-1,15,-,CSVSGEQAPSNGYTF
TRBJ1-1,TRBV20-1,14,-,CSAKGDNSHTEAFF
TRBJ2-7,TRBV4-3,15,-,CASSQDRDTIYEQYF
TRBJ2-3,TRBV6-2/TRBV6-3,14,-,CASQGLAGTDTQYF
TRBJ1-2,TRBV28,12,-,CASTRGSYGYTF
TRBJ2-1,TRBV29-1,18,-,CSVESGATKFSSYNEQFF
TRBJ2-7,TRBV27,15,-,CASSPWTESSYEQYF
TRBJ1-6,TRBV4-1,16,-,CASSQELARFGSPLHF
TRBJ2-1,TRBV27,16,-,CASSVFTPQGRNEQFF
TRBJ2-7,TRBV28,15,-,CASSSQRSGLYEQYF
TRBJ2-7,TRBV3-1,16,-,CASSHGQAPLSYEQYF
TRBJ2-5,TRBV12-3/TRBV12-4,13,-,CASSFLYQETQYF
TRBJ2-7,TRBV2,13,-,CASSTGTSYEQYF
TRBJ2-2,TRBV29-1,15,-,CSVVISEGIPGELFF
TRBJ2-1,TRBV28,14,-,CASSFPGGLNEQFF
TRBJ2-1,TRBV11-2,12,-,CASSQTSGFRFF
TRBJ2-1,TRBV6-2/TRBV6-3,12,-,CASSDSNFEQFF
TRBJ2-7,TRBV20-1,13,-,CSARGGVEYEQYF
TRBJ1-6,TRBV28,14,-,CASSPQGRDSPLHF
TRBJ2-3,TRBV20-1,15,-,CSAWLLAGDTDTQYF
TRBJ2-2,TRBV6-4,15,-,CASSAKGLDTGELFF
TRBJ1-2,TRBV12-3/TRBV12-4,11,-,CASSPPYGYTF
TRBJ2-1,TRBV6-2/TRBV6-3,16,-,CASSYSSTNSYNEQFF
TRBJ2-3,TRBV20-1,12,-,CSAREVTDTQYF
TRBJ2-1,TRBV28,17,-,CASSSHSGGSSYNEQFF
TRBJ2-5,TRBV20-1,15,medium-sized,CSARPLAGRGETQYF